This T cell receptor (beta chain) was profiled in a study of shared clonotypes between healthy human individuals (dated by TCRdb to 2018 to 2020). General notes on the study: A few men and two women, aged 18 to 49 years, made up the cohort. Between about 0.94 and 8.9 billion PBMCs per donor were obtained by leukapheresis. The study deeply sequenced blood TCR repertoires of about 5 healthy adults to estimate repertoire size and the extent of clonotype sharing between individuals. For each donor, CD4 naive and CD4 memory were each run on three plates, CD8 naive on two plates, and CD8 memory on one plate. To increase sequencing depth and limit assay-specific biases, different laboratories used diverse techniques to prepare libraries and sequence TCR repertoires. Here is what the overall study found, with its caveats: Rarefaction of sorted-subset datasets indicated incomplete sequencing despite the large sequencing depth. Naive subsets generally had larger estimated clonotype richness than memory subsets did. The small number of donors limited the genetic and exposure-history diversity represented. Sampling was limited to blood, and TCR repertoires in tissue likely differ from TCR repertoires in blood. Compared with non-shared clonotypes, clonotypes shared by all four sorted-subset donors had higher generation probabilities. Sharing across a handful of donors was observed for 5% to 6.5% of naive CD4, over 3% of naive CD8, 2% to 2.5% of memory CD4, and around 0.4% of memory CD8 clonotypes. Based on pairwise subsampling, the degree of clonotype sharing among donors was expected to be affected by sequencing depth.

From cysteine to phenylalanine, the CDR3 is 15 amino acids long. Of all the DNA, just the CDR3 is kept, 45 bases in frame from base 1. A distance of 16 bases separates the germline ends of V and J, which lose 4 bases and 3 bases respectively. Sequences SGHNT (CDR1) and YYREEE (CDR2) are obtained from the germline V gene (reference sequence). Using the deep immunoSEQ assay, multiplex PCR amplified TCR CDR3 regions from genomic DNA. Genomic DNA extracted from each cell subset was distributed evenly over all wells of several immunoSEQ 96-well plates, and each plate served as one replicate. For sorted subsets, 200 to 250 ng genomic DNA, equal to about 30,000 T cell genomes, was loaded into each replicate PCR. The purified libraries were quantified using a Qubit 3.0 fluorometer, sized with a Bioanalyzer 2100, and then quantified again using the KAPA Library Quantification kit. Every immunoSEQ 96-well plate was sequenced on a dedicated single-read 150-cycle Illumina NextSeq 550 flow cell. The published analysis was carried out like this. Because the immunoSEQ output held only junctional sequences and lacked quality scores, the filtering could not match the filtering applied to full-length reads. Sequences were annotated with PyIR, a Python wrapper for IgBLAST v1.9, using IMGT germline references to assign V/J genes and CDR3. Reads were filtered out if the reads had weak V/J assignments (E-value above 1e-6), no CDR3, stop codons, out-of-frame junctions, or ambiguous translated residues. V3J clonotypes were defined by identical inferred V gene, J gene, and CDR3 amino acid sequence. Percentage overlap between repertoires was computed as shared unique clonotypes divided by the size of the smaller repertoire. Three approaches were used to assess repertoire richness: RTK rarefaction, the Chao1 estimator, and Recon v2.1 estimates of unobserved clonotypes. OLGA was used to compute generation probabilities for all TCRbeta clonotypes that the gDNA method yielded from a handful of donors. Here the immuneACCESS table is served through TCRdb, limited to in-frame sequences with V and J called. Missing clones are a known gap in these copies; in checked studies unresolved V genes cover under half, and the rest lacks a known reason. The V and J calls and clone size are taken from that table; D and trimming were inferred from the DNA. This sample comprises a few million clones, 85% to 95% of them detected only once. 0.3% to 0.45% of the sample belongs to the ten largest clones.

Healthy HIV-negative adults with no recently reported acute infections or vaccinations were included as donors. All donors were Caucasian adults living in Nashville, Tennessee, USA. CD4+ T cells were enriched by magnetic negative selection, after which naive cells were positively selected on CD45RA and the negative fraction was taken as the memory subset. Blood was obtained by leukapheresis, after which PBMCs were separated by Ficoll-Histopaque density gradient centrifugation and cryopreserved in liquid nitrogen vapor phase. Analytical flow cytometry was used to check the purity and quantity of every magnetically sorted T cell population. Genomic DNA was isolated from each sorted fraction and quantified by UV absorbance on a Nanodrop 2000c. This clone was counted between two and nine times. The specificity of this receptor is unknown. No base quality information exists; no much larger clone differs at one position.

Sequencing was done on a sample of naive CD4+ T cells from PBMCs. The cell subset or site label on this specimen signifies: CD45RA+ positively selected. The origin of this receptor is a man between 18 and 29 years old in good health. Some clones in this sample may be carry-over from other donors' samples. The V and J genes are TRBV5-4 and TRBJ2-5; the D gene is perhaps TRBD2, from 5 matching bases. The sequenced DNA: TGTGCCAGCAGCGGAACTGGGAGACGGGAAGAGACCCAGTACTTC. This is translated as CASSGTGRREETQYF.